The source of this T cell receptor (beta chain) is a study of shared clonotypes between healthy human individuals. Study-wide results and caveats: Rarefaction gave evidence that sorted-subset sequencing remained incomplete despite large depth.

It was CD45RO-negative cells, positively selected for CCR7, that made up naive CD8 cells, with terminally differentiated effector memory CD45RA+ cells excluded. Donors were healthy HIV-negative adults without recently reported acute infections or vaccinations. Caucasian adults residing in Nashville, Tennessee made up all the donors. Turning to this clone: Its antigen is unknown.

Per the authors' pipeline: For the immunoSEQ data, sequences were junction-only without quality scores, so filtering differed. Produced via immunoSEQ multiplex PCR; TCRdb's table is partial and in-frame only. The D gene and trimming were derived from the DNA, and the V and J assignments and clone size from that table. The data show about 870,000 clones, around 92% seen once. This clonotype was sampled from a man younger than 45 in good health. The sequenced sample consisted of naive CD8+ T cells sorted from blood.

CDR3 residues: CASSQPNRDYYYEQYF. DNA for the CDR3: TGCGCCAGCAGCCAACCCAACCGGGACTATTACTACGAGCAGTACTTC. This chain uses TRBV4-1 with TRBJ2-7; 7 bases are shared with TRBD2. Germline trimming cut 2 bases from V and 3 bases from J; bases unmatched to any gene: 10. CDR1 and CDR2 from the germline V gene are MGHRA and YSYEKL. The CDR3 runs to 16 residues.